This T cell receptor (beta chain) was sequenced for a study of human T cells and chemical hapten exposure. Time point reported: pre-sensitization, week 0. Indicated treatment: therapeutic diphenylcyclopropenone sensitization with weekly scalp DPC. Trimming left V 0 bases short and J 11 bases short, with 11 bases between. The CDR3 runs 13 residues. Germline V lookup: CDR1 LGHDT, CDR2 YNNKEL (reference sequence). TCRdb used MiXCR to reprocess the RACE reads, holding one entry per CDR3 protein. The sample has 84,000 or so distinct CDR3 sequences; about 9% are singletons. The sequence derives from a man aged 40-55 years with alopecia areata. Some clones in this sample may be carry-over from other donors' samples. The J gene is TRBJ2-1, the V gene TRBV3-1; the D is unclear. Specimen: whole blood, collected in connection with sensitization to the hapten diphenylcyclopropenone (DPC). CDR3 residues: CASSQDRIGQQFF. For the CDR3, the DNA is TGTGCCAGCAGCCAAGATAGGATAGGCCAGCAGTTCTTC.